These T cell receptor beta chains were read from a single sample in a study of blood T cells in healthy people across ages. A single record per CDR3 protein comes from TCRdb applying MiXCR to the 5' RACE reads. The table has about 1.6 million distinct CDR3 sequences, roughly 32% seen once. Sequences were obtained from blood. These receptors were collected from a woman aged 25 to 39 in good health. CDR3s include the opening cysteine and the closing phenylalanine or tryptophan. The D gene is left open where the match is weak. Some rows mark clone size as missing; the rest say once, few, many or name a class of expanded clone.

CASSLGWLAGDSSYEQYF | TGCGCCAGCAGCTTGGGCTGGTTAGCGGGGGACAGCTCCTACGAGCAGTACTTC | TRBJ2-7 | . | TRBV5-1 | 18 | TRBD2
CASSLDPGTSGYEQYF | TGTGCCAGCAGCTTAGACCCCGGGACTAGCGGGTACGAGCAGTACTTC | TRBJ2-7 | . | TRBV11-2 | 16 | TRBD2
CASSYGGEYNEQFF | TGTGCCAGCAGTTACGGCGGGGAATACAATGAGCAGTTCTTC | TRBJ2-1 | few | TRBV6-5 | 14 | .
CASSLVLAHETQYF | TGCGCCAGCAGCTTGGTCCTGGCGCACGAGACCCAGTACTTC | TRBJ2-5 | . | TRBV5-1 | 14 | .
CSARDWAPRGTDTQYF | TGCAGTGCTAGAGATTGGGCCCCACGGGGCACAGATACGCAGTATTTT | TRBJ2-3 | . | TRBV20-1 | 16 | .
CASSLGQREWNEQFF | TGTGCCAGCTCCTTGGGGCAGCGGGAGTGGAATGAGCAGTTCTTC | TRBJ2-1 | few | TRBV18 | 15 | TRBD2
CASRRPGQSNEKLFF | TGTGCCAGTAGGCGACCGGGACAGTCTAATGAAAAACTGTTTTTT | TRBJ1-4 | . | TRBV19 | 15 | TRBD1
CASLYNGTGGNEQYF | TGTGCCAGCCTTTATAACGGGACAGGGGGTAACGAGCAGTACTTC | TRBJ2-7 | . | TRBV28 | 15 | TRBD1
CAWSVVFSEKLFF | TGTGCCTGGAGTGTAGTATTTTCCGAAAAACTGTTTTTT | TRBJ1-4 | . | TRBV30 | 13 | .
CASSLGLAGETYEQYF | TGCGCCAGCAGCTTGGGACTAGCGGGAGAGACCTACGAGCAGTACTTC | TRBJ2-7 | few | TRBV5-1 | 16 | TRBD2
CSAPGQGVGYGYTF | TGCAGTGCCCCGGGACAGGGCGTGGGGTATGGCTACACCTTC | TRBJ1-2 | few | TRBV20-1 | 14 | TRBD1
CASYGGASYGYTF | TGTGCCTCCTATGGGGGCGCGAGCTATGGCTACACCTTC | TRBJ1-2 | few | TRBV30 | 13 | .
CASSQDWMDSASSYEQYF | TGCGCCAGCAGCCAAGATTGGATGGACAGCGCGAGCTCCTACGAGCAGTACTTC | TRBJ2-7 | . | TRBV4-1 | 18 | .
CASSSAGQGLYGYTF | TGTGCCAGCAGCTCGGCGGGACAGGGCCTCTATGGCTACACCTTC | TRBJ1-2 | many | TRBV7-9 | 15 | TRBD1
CSARAGAYTGELFF | TGCAGTGCTAGAGCCGGGGCGTACACCGGGGAGCTGTTTTTT | TRBJ2-2 | . | TRBV20-1 | 14 | .
CASRLDRNSNQPQHF | TGTGCCAGCAGACTCGACAGAAATAGCAATCAGCCCCAGCATTTT | TRBJ1-5 | once | TRBV28 | 15 | .
CASRTGGPEQFF | TGTGCCAGTCGGACCGGCGGCCCTGAGCAGTTCTTC | TRBJ2-1 | few | TRBV11-2 | 12 | .
CASSSAGTSYEQYF | TGTGCCAGCAGTTCAGCCGGGACTTCCTACGAGCAGTACTTC | TRBJ2-7 | few | TRBV28 | 14 | .
CASSVGGSYHEQYF | TGTGCCAGCAGCGTAGGAGGGAGTTACCACGAGCAGTACTTC | TRBJ2-7 | many | TRBV9 | 14 | .
CSARDPGGRQETQYF | TGCAGTGCTAGAGATCCCGGGGGGCGGCAAGAGACCCAGTACTTC | TRBJ2-5 | . | TRBV20-1 | 15 | .
CASSGTGSGETQYF | TGTGCCAGCAGTGGGACAGGGAGTGGAGAGACCCAGTACTTC | TRBJ2-5 | few | TRBV12-3/TRBV12-4 | 14 | TRBD1
CASSYQHSMNTEAFF | TGTGCCAGCAGTTACCAGCACAGTATGAACACTGAAGCTTTCTTT | TRBJ1-1 | . | TRBV6-5 | 15 | .
CASSNGPGGETQYF | TGTGCCAGCTCCAACGGACCGGGGGGAGAGACCCAGTACTTC | TRBJ2-5 | many | TRBV6-2/TRBV6-3 | 14 | TRBD2
CASSATAPPTMYGYTF | TGTGCCAGCAGTGCGACGGCGCCACCGACAATGTATGGCTACACCTTC | TRBJ1-2 | many | TRBV6-4 | 16 | .
CASSISPPWQNEQFF | TGTGCCAGTAGTATCTCCCCCCCATGGCAAAATGAGCAGTTCTTC | TRBJ2-1 | . | TRBV19 | 15 | .
CASSPDRRGRTDTQYF | TGCGCCAGCAGTCCGGACAGGCGAGGCCGCACAGATACGCAGTATTTT | TRBJ2-3 | few | TRBV4-1 | 16 | TRBD1
CSAIRLPGETQYF | TGCAGTGCTATACGACTACCGGGGGAGACCCAGTACTTC | TRBJ2-5 | few | TRBV20-1 | 13 | .
CASSLKPSNEQFF | TGTGCCAGCAGCTTAAAACCTAGCAATGAGCAGTTCTTC | TRBJ2-1 | few | TRBV7-3 | 13 | .
CASSPTSAGDTQYF | TGCGCCAGCAGCCCCACTAGTGCAGGCGATACGCAGTATTTT | TRBJ2-3 | . | TRBV5-1 | 14 | .
CASSQDWSGGASFETQYF | TGTGCCAGCAGCCAAGATTGGAGCGGGGGGGCAAGTTTTGAGACCCAGTACTTC | TRBJ2-5 | few | TRBV3-1 | 18 | TRBD2
CASLRAGGQTQYF | TGTGCCAGTTTAAGGGCGGGGGGGCAGACGCAGTATTTT | TRBJ2-3 | few | TRBV2 | 13 | TRBD2
CASTEGTSYEQYF | TGTGCCAGCACCGAAGGCACATCCTACGAGCAGTACTTC | TRBJ2-7 | . | TRBV28 | 13 | .
CASSYSREGGNQPQHF | TGTGCCAGCAGTTACTCGAGGGAGGGGGGCAATCAGCCCCAGCATTTT | TRBJ1-5 | few | TRBV6-6 | 16 | .
CASSFPGRQVHDEQFF | TGTGCCAGCTCATTCCCGGGACGCCAGGTACACGATGAGCAGTTCTTC | TRBJ2-1 | . | TRBV18 | 16 | .
CASSGGATDTGGNQPQHF | TGTGCCAGCAGTGGGGGGGCGACGGACACAGGTGGCAATCAGCCCCAGCATTTT | TRBJ1-5 | . | TRBV25-1 | 18 | .
CSASSAQDRGYSNQPQHF | TGCAGTGCTTCCTCGGCCCAGGACAGGGGATATAGCAATCAGCCCCAGCATTTT | TRBJ1-5 | . | TRBV20-1 | 18 | TRBD1
CASSEGQQYGYTF | TGTGCCAGCAGTGAGGGACAGCAATATGGCTACACCTTC | TRBJ1-2 | . | TRBV2 | 13 | TRBD1
CASSFNSMPPPETQYF | TGTGCCAGCAGCTTCAATTCTATGCCCCCTCCGGAGACCCAGTACTTC | TRBJ2-5 | . | TRBV7-6 | 16 | .
CAIGRTPSGGEQFF | TGTGCCATCGGGAGGACCCCCTCGGGAGGTGAGCAGTTCTTC | TRBJ2-1 | . | TRBV10-3 | 14 | TRBD2
CASSLETSGRADTQYF | TGTGCCAGCAGCCTCGAGACTAGCGGGAGGGCAGATACGCAGTATTTT | TRBJ2-3 | . | TRBV7-6 | 16 | TRBD2
CASSLSGANQETQYF | TGTGCCAGCAGCCTTAGCGGGGCTAATCAAGAGACCCAGTACTTC | TRBJ2-5 | . | TRBV9 | 15 | TRBD2
CAIKTGSLEQYF | TGTGCCATCAAGACAGGGAGCCTCGAGCAGTACTTC | TRBJ2-7 | few | TRBV10-3 | 12 | TRBD1
CASSQLRDRGRYEQYF | TGTGCCAGCAGCCAGCTCCGGGACAGGGGGCGTTACGAGCAGTACTTC | TRBJ2-7 | . | TRBV3-1 | 16 | TRBD1
CSVRTGGAGPEAFF | TGCAGCGTCAGAACAGGGGGCGCGGGGCCTGAAGCTTTCTTT | TRBJ1-1 | . | TRBV29-1 | 14 | TRBD1
CASSESTGEKLFF | TGTGCCAGCAGTGAATCTACTGGGGAAAAACTGTTTTTT | TRBJ1-4 | . | TRBV25-1 | 13 | .
CASSLAGAEYEQYF | TGTGCCAGCAGCTTGGCGGGGGCGGAGTACGAGCAGTACTTC | TRBJ2-7 | . | TRBV5-6 | 14 | .
CSVEGTGGPGYTF | TGCAGCGTTGAAGGGACAGGGGGCCCTGGCTACACCTTC | TRBJ1-2 | few | TRBV29-1 | 13 | TRBD1